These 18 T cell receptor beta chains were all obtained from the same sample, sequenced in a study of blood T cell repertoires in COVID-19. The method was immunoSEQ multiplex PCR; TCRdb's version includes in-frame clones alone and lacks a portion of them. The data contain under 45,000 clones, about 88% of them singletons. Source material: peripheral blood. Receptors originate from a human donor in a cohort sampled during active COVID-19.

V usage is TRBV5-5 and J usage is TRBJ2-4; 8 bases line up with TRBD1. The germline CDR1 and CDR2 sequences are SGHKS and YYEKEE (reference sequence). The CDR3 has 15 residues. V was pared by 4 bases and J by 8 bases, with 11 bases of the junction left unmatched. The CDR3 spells CASSKQTGVGDIQYF. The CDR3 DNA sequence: TGTGCCAGCAGCAAACAGACAGGGGTTGGAGACATTCAGTACTTC.

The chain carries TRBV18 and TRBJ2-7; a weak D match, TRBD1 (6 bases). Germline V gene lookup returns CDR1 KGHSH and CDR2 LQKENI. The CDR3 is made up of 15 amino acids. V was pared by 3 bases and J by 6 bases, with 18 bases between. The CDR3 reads CASSPPTPNRVEQYF. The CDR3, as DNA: TGTGCCAGCTCACCCCCGACACCCAACAGGGTCGAGCAGTACTTC.

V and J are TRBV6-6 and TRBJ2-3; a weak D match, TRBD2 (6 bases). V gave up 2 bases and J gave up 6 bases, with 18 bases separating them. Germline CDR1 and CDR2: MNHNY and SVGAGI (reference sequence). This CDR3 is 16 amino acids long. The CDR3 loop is CASSYGVGDSADTQYF. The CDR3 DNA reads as TGTGCCAGCAGTTACGGGGTAGGGGACTCCGCCGATACGCAGTATTTT.

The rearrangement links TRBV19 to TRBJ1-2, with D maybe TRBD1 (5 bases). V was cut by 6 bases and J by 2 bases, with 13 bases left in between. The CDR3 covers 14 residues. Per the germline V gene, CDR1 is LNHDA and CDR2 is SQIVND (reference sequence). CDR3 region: CASSREQDNYGYTF. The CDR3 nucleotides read TGTGCCAGTAGCAGAGAACAGGACAACTATGGCTACACCTTC.

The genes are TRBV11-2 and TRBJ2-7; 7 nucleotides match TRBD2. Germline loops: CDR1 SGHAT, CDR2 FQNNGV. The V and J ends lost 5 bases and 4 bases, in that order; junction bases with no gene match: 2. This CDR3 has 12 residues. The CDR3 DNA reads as TGTGCCAGCAGCGGGGGGGGTTACGAGCAGTACGTC. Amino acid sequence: CASSGGGYEQYV.

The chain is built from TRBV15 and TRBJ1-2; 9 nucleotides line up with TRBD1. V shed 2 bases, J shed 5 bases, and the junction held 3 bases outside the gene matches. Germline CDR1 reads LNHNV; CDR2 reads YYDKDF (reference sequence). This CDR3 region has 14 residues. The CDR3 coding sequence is TGTGCCACCAGCAGACGGGACAGGGCTTATGGCTACACCTTC. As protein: CATSRRDRAYGYTF.

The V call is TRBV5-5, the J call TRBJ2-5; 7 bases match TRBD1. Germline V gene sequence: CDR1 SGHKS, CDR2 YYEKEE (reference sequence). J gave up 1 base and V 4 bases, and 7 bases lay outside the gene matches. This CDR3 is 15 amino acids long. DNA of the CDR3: TGTGCCAGCAGCCAACCACAGGGGCCCCAAGAGACCCAGTACTTC. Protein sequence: CASSQPQGPQETQYF. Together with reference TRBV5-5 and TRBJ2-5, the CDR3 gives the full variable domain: DAGVTQSPTHLIKTRGQQVTLRCSPISGHKSVSWYQQVLGQGPQFIFQYYEKEERGRGNFPDRFSARQFPNYSSELNVNALLLGDSALYLCASSQPQGPQETQYFGPGTRLLVL.

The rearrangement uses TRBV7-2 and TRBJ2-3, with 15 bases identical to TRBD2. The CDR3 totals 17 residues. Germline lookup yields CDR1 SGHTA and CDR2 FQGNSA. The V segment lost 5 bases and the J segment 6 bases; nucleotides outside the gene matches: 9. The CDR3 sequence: CASSTGLAGGPMDTQYF. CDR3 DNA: TGTGCCAGCAGCACTGGACTAGCGGGGGGGCCCATGGATACGCAGTATTTT.

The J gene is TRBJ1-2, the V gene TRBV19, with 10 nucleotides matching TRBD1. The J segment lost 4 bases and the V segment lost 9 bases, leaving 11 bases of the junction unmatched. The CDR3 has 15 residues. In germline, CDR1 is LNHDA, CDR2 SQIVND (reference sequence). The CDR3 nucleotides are TGTGCCAGCAGCATAAGGACAGGGGGGGTCTATGGCTACACCTTC. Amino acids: CASSIRTGGVYGYTF. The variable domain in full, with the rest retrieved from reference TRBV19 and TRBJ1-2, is DGGITQSPKYLFRKEGQNVTLSCEQNLNHDAMYWYRQDPGQGLRLIYYSQIVNDFQKGDIAEGYSVSREKKESFPLTVTSAQKNPTAFYLCASSIRTGGVYGYTFGSGTRLTVV.

CDR3 loop: CASTPTMYGTTDTQYF. Here the CDR3 DNA reads TGTGCCAGCACCCCCACGATGTATGGGACTACAGATACGCAGTATTTT. The V and J genes are TRBV5-6 and TRBJ2-3, with D perhaps TRBD2 (6 bases). The V gene's germline CDR1 is SGHDT and CDR2 YYEEEE. This CDR3 comprises 16 residues. V lost 6 bases to trimming and J lost 3 bases, with 20 bases between them.

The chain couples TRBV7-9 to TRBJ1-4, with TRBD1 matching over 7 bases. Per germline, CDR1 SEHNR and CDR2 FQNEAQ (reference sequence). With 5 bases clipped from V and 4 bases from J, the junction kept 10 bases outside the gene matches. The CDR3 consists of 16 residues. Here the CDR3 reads CASSPASGTVNEKLFF. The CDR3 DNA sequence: TGTGCCAGCAGCCCCGCTAGCGGGACAGTTAATGAAAAACTGTTTTTT. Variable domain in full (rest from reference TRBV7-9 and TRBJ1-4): DTGVSQNPRHKITKRGQNVTFRCDPISEHNRLYWYRQTLGQGPEFLTYFQNEAQLEKSRLLSDRFSAERPKGSFSTLEIQRTEQGDSAMYLCASSPASGTVNEKLFFGSGTQLSVL.

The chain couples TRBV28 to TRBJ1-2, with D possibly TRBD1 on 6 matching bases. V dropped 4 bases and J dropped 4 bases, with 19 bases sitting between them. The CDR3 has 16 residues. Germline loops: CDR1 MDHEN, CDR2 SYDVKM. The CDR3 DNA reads TGTGCCAGCAGTTCAGCGGGACATAACAGCTTCTATGGCTACACCTTC. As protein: CASSSAGHNSFYGYTF.

The CDR3 DNA reads as TGTGCCAGTAGTATGGCCAGGCCAGTCCAGGCTAACTATGGCTACACCTTC. Amino acids: CASSMARPVQANYGYTF. This chain uses TRBV19 with TRBJ1-2; D is undetermined. Trimming took off 3 bases at V and 0 bases at J, with 17 bases between the two ends. This CDR3 has 17 amino acids. In germline, CDR1 is LNHDA, CDR2 SQIVND (reference sequence).

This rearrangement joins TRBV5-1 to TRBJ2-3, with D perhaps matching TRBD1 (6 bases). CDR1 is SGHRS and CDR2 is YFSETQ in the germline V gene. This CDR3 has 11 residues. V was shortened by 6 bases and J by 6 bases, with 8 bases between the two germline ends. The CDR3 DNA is TGCGCCAGCAAGGGGGAGGATACGCAGTATTTT. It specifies CASKGEDTQYF.

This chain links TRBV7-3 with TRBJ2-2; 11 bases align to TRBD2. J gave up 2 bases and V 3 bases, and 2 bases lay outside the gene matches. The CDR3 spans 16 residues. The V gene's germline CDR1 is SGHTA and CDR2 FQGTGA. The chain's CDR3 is CASSFTSGGNTGELFF. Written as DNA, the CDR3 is TGTGCCAGCAGCTTCACTAGCGGGGGAAACACCGGGGAGCTGTTTTTT.

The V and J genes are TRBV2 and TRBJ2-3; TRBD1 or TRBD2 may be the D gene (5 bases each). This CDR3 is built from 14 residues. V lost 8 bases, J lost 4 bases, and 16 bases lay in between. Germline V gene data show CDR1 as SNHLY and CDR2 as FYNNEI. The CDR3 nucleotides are TGTGCCAGCGGTGCGGGCAGGGCGGCAGATACGCAGTATTTT. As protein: CASGAGRAADTQYF. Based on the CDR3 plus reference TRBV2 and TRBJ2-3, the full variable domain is EPEVTQTPSHQVTQMGQEVILRCVPISNHLYFYWYRQILGQKVEFLVSFYNNEISEKSEIFDDQFSVERPDGSNFTLKIRSTKLEDSAMYFCASGAGRAADTQYFGPGTRLTVL.

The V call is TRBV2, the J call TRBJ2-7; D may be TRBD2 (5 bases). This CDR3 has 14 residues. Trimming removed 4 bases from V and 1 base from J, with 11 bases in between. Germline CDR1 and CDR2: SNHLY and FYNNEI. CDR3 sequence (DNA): TGTGCCAGCAGTGCCGGGATGGGGTCCTACGAGCAGTACTTC. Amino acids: CASSAGMGSYEQYF.

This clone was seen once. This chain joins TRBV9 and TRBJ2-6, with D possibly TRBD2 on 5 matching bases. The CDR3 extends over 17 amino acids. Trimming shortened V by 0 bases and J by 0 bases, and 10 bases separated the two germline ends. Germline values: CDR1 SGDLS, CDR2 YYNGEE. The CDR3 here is CASSVVPGISGANVLTF. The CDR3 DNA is TGTGCCAGCAGCGTAGTGCCGGGGATCTCTGGGGCCAACGTCCTGACTTTC. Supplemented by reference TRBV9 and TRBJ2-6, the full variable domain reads DSGVTQTPKHLITATGQRVTLRCSPRSGDLSVYWYQQSLDQGLQFLIQYYNGEERAKGNILERFSAQQFPDLHSELNLSSLELGDSALYFCASSVVPGISGANVLTFGAGSRLTVL.